This is a list of T cell receptor beta chains from one sample in a study of shared clonotypes between healthy human individuals. Assay: immunoSEQ multiplex PCR; the TCRdb copy retains only in-frame clones and omits some. The top ten clones hold 0.3% to 0.4% of a sample with some 2.3 million clones, 85% to 95% of them seen once. Source material: naive CD4+ T cells from PBMCs. These receptors were collected from a young man in good health. Some clones in this sample may be carry-over from other donors' samples. Each CDR3 is given with its conserved first and last residue. Each record gives: D gene, clone size, V gene, J gene, CDR3 DNA, CDR3 protein. The D gene is left open where the match is weak. The size entry is marked missing in some rows and otherwise reads once, few, many or a size class.

d_call: NA; clone_size: NA; v_call: TRBV30; j_call: TRBJ1-1; cdr3_nt: TGTGCCTGGAGTGTACGGGGGGGGGCTGAAGCTTTCTTT; cdr3_aa: CAWSVRGGAEAFF
d_call: TRBD2; clone_size: NA; v_call: TRBV4-2; j_call: TRBJ2-7; cdr3_nt: TGTGCCAGCAGCCAAGATTGGAGCGGGGTTAAACACGAGCAGTACTTC; cdr3_aa: CASSQDWSGVKHEQYF
d_call: TRBD1; clone_size: NA; v_call: TRBV18; j_call: TRBJ1-1; cdr3_nt: TGTGCCAGCTCACCTGGGACAGCATTTCCCCCCTTATTT; cdr3_aa: CASSPGTAFPPLF
d_call: NA; clone_size: NA; v_call: TRBV11-3; j_call: TRBJ2-7; cdr3_nt: TGTGCCCCCAGCATCGGAGGTGGATCCTACGAGCAGTACTTC; cdr3_aa: CAPSIGGGSYEQYF
d_call: TRBD1; clone_size: NA; v_call: TRBV29-1; j_call: TRBJ1-3; cdr3_nt: TGCAGCGTTGAAAGGCAGGGGGCTGGCGGAAACACCATATATTTT; cdr3_aa: CSVERQGAGGNTIYF
d_call: TRBD1; clone_size: NA; v_call: TRBV7-2; j_call: TRBJ1-4; cdr3_nt: TGTGCCAGCAGCTTAGAGGGGGCTTCTTATAATGAAAAACTGTTTTTT; cdr3_aa: CASSLEGASYNEKLFF
d_call: TRBD1; clone_size: NA; v_call: TRBV28; j_call: TRBJ2-1; cdr3_nt: TGTGCCAGCAGTACCGCCGGGACAGGGGTGAATGAGCAGTTCTTC; cdr3_aa: CASSTAGTGVNEQFF
d_call: NA; clone_size: NA; v_call: TRBV11-2; j_call: TRBJ2-7; cdr3_nt: TGTGCCAGCAGCTTGGACGGGAGCGAGCAGTACTTC; cdr3_aa: CASSLDGSEQYF
d_call: NA; clone_size: NA; v_call: TRBV18; j_call: TRBJ1-2; cdr3_nt: TGTGCCAGCTCACCTCCGGGGCAGGAAATCTATGGCTACACCTTC; cdr3_aa: CASSPPGQEIYGYTF
d_call: TRBD1; clone_size: once; v_call: TRBV28; j_call: TRBJ2-1; cdr3_nt: TGTGCCAGCAGTTTACCCACAGGGGGTAACGATGAGCAGTTCTTC; cdr3_aa: CASSLPTGGNDEQFF
d_call: NA; clone_size: NA; v_call: TRBV6-1; j_call: TRBJ2-7; cdr3_nt: TGTGCCAGCATAGGGCAGAACTACTACGAGCAGTACTTC; cdr3_aa: CASIGQNYYEQYF
d_call: NA; clone_size: NA; v_call: TRBV7-9; j_call: TRBJ2-7; cdr3_nt: TGTGCCAGCAGCTCAGTTTCCCGGGGAGAGCAGTACTTC; cdr3_aa: CASSSVSRGEQYF
d_call: NA; clone_size: NA; v_call: TRBV5-1; j_call: TRBJ1-1; cdr3_nt: TGCGCCAGCAGCTTGTCACAGTCTGGCACTGAAGCTTTCTTT; cdr3_aa: CASSLSQSGTEAFF
d_call: TRBD2; clone_size: NA; v_call: TRBV4-3; j_call: TRBJ2-1; cdr3_nt: TGCGCCAGCAGCCGCCAGAGCCGGCGGGAGGAGCAGTTCTTC; cdr3_aa: CASSRQSRREEQFF
d_call: NA; clone_size: NA; v_call: TRBV7-2; j_call: TRBJ2-7; cdr3_nt: TGTGCCAGCAGCTTATTTCAGCGGGCAACCTCCTACGAGCAGTACTTC; cdr3_aa: CASSLFQRATSYEQYF
d_call: TRBD1; clone_size: NA; v_call: TRBV7-3; j_call: TRBJ1-1; cdr3_nt: TGTGCCAGCAGCCTGACAGGGGTCGGCACTGAAGCTTTCTTT; cdr3_aa: CASSLTGVGTEAFF
d_call: NA; clone_size: NA; v_call: TRBV28; j_call: TRBJ1-1; cdr3_nt: TGTGCCAGCAGGATTACGGGGGCTTGGAAGAACACTGAAGCTTTCTTT; cdr3_aa: CASRITGAWKNTEAFF
d_call: NA; clone_size: NA; v_call: TRBV11-2; j_call: TRBJ2-1; cdr3_nt: TGTGCCAGCAGCTTACTCCACAGGAGGGGGAGCTCCTACAATGAGCAGTTCTTC; cdr3_aa: CASSLLHRRGSSYNEQFF
d_call: TRBD1; clone_size: NA; v_call: TRBV4-1; j_call: TRBJ2-1; cdr3_nt: TGCGCCAGCAGCCAAGAGGACAGGTCCAATGAGCAGTTCTTC; cdr3_aa: CASSQEDRSNEQFF
d_call: TRBD2; clone_size: NA; v_call: TRBV7-8; j_call: TRBJ2-2; cdr3_nt: TGTGCCAGCAGCCCGCTCCCGGGACTAGCGGGACACGGGGAGCTGTTTTTT; cdr3_aa: CASSPLPGLAGHGELFF
d_call: TRBD1; clone_size: NA; v_call: TRBV19; j_call: TRBJ1-3; cdr3_nt: TGTGCCAGTAGTCCCGAGGGGACAGGCGCTGGAAACACCATATATTTT; cdr3_aa: CASSPEGTGAGNTIYF
d_call: NA; clone_size: NA; v_call: TRBV13; j_call: TRBJ2-4; cdr3_nt: TGTGCCAGCAGCCGGGTCCTAGTAGAAAACATTCAGTACTTC; cdr3_aa: CASSRVLVENIQYF
d_call: TRBD1; clone_size: NA; v_call: TRBV27; j_call: TRBJ1-5; cdr3_nt: TGTGCCAGCAGTCCCCCCGGGACAGGGGGCAATCAGCCCCAGCATTTT; cdr3_aa: CASSPPGTGGNQPQHF
d_call: TRBD1; clone_size: NA; v_call: TRBV11-2; j_call: TRBJ1-2; cdr3_nt: TGTGCCAGCAGCCAGGGGGACTATGGCTACACCTTC; cdr3_aa: CASSQGDYGYTF
d_call: TRBD1; clone_size: NA; v_call: TRBV25-1; j_call: TRBJ2-7; cdr3_nt: TGTGCCAGCAGTAGGGCAGGACAGGGCGTCGAGCAGTACTTC; cdr3_aa: CASSRAGQGVEQYF
d_call: TRBD1; clone_size: NA; v_call: TRBV28; j_call: TRBJ1-5; cdr3_nt: TGTGCCAGCAGCTTTCCGGGACAGGGGATTTATAGCAATCAGCCCCAGCATTTT; cdr3_aa: CASSFPGQGIYSNQPQHF
d_call: NA; clone_size: NA; v_call: TRBV6-5; j_call: TRBJ2-3; cdr3_nt: TGTGCCAGCAGTTACGTGGATACGCAGTATTTT; cdr3_aa: CASSYVDTQYF
d_call: NA; clone_size: NA; v_call: TRBV11-2; j_call: TRBJ2-1; cdr3_nt: TGTGCCAGCAGCCGGGACCGTCAGAATGAGCAGTTCTTC; cdr3_aa: CASSRDRQNEQFF
d_call: NA; clone_size: NA; v_call: TRBV19; j_call: TRBJ2-1; cdr3_nt: TGTGCCAGTAATCCTGAGCAGTTCTTC; cdr3_aa: CASNPEQFF
d_call: TRBD2; clone_size: NA; v_call: TRBV11-2; j_call: TRBJ2-2; cdr3_nt: TGTGCCAGCAGCCCATTAGCGGGATGGCCGGCCGGGGAGCTGTTTTTT; cdr3_aa: CASSPLAGWPAGELFF
d_call: NA; clone_size: once; v_call: TRBV11-2; j_call: TRBJ1-4; cdr3_nt: TGTGCCAGCAGCTTAGGCCGTTACGCCCTGTGGAATGAAAAACTGTTTTTT; cdr3_aa: CASSLGRYALWNEKLFF
d_call: NA; clone_size: once; v_call: TRBV28; j_call: TRBJ1-5; cdr3_nt: TGTGCCAGCACCCCGGCACCGGTGGGCAATCAGCCCCAGCATTTT; cdr3_aa: CASTPAPVGNQPQHF
d_call: NA; clone_size: NA; v_call: TRBV27; j_call: TRBJ1-5; cdr3_nt: TGTGCCAGCAGTGGACGGAGCAATCAGCCCCAGCATTTT; cdr3_aa: CASSGRSNQPQHF
d_call: NA; clone_size: NA; v_call: TRBV6-5; j_call: TRBJ2-7; cdr3_nt: TGTGCCAGCAGGAGAAAAACAGGGAATTTGGAGCAGTACTTC; cdr3_aa: CASRRKTGNLEQYF
d_call: TRBD2; clone_size: NA; v_call: TRBV5-1; j_call: TRBJ2-1; cdr3_nt: TGCGCCAGCAGCTTCCGGACTAGCGGTTACAATGAGCAGTTCTTC; cdr3_aa: CASSFRTSGYNEQFF
d_call: NA; clone_size: NA; v_call: TRBV9; j_call: TRBJ1-1; cdr3_nt: TGTGCCAGCAGCGTAGAAAGGTCCGCAACTGAAGCTTTCTTT; cdr3_aa: CASSVERSATEAFF
d_call: NA; clone_size: NA; v_call: TRBV28; j_call: TRBJ2-7; cdr3_nt: TGTGCCAGCAGTCGCCCCCCGAGCTCCTACGAGCAGTACTTC; cdr3_aa: CASSRPPSSYEQYF
d_call: NA; clone_size: NA; v_call: TRBV4-1; j_call: TRBJ2-3; cdr3_nt: TGCGCCAGCAGCCAAGATTCCCGAAAGGGAGATACGCAGTATTTT; cdr3_aa: CASSQDSRKGDTQYF